A selection of T cell receptor beta chains follows, all from one sample in a study of PD-1 blockade in classical Hodgkin lymphoma. The method was immunoSEQ multiplex PCR; TCRdb's version includes in-frame clones alone and lacks a portion of them. The sample lists fewer than 40,000 clones, 85% to 95% seen once, with roughly 2.1% in the top ten. Sequencing was performed on peripheral blood mononuclear cells (PBMCs). The receptors were gathered from a human donor with classical Hodgkin lymphoma. Each CDR3 is given with its conserved first and last residue. Fields, in order: V gene, J gene, D gene, clone size, CDR3 DNA, CDR3 protein. D genes are given only for firm matches. Rows may omit the clone size; those that give it use once, few, many or a size class.

v_call: TRBV10-3; j_call: TRBJ2-3; d_call: -; clone_size: -; cdr3_nt: TGTGCCATCAGTGGCGGCAGTAGCACAGATACGCAGTATTTT; cdr3_aa: CAISGGSSTDTQYF
v_call: TRBV9; j_call: TRBJ2-5; d_call: -; clone_size: -; cdr3_nt: TGTGCCAGCAGCATCCGGGGGGCCGGGCAAGAGACCCAGTACTTC; cdr3_aa: CASSIRGAGQETQYF
v_call: TRBV27; j_call: TRBJ2-7; d_call: -; clone_size: -; cdr3_nt: TGTGCCAGCAGAGGGGGATCCTACGAGCAGTACTTC; cdr3_aa: CASRGGSYEQYF
v_call: TRBV5-1; j_call: TRBJ2-3; d_call: -; clone_size: -; cdr3_nt: TGCGCCAGCAGCTGGGAGCCGGACCCCACAGATACGCAGTATTTT; cdr3_aa: CASSWEPDPTDTQYF
v_call: TRBV5-6; j_call: TRBJ2-5; d_call: -; clone_size: -; cdr3_nt: TGTGCCAGCAGCCTATCCCCCCAGGAGGAGACCCAGTACTTC; cdr3_aa: CASSLSPQEETQYF
v_call: TRBV19; j_call: TRBJ2-1; d_call: TRBD2; clone_size: -; cdr3_nt: TGTGCCAGTAACCGTCGACTAGCGACTTCCTACAATGAGCAGTTCTTC; cdr3_aa: CASNRRLATSYNEQFF
v_call: TRBV5-1; j_call: TRBJ1-4; d_call: -; clone_size: -; cdr3_nt: TGCGCCAGCAGCTTGTTACCAGGATATGGGTCGACTAATGAAAAACTGTTTTTT; cdr3_aa: CASSLLPGYGSTNEKLFF
v_call: TRBV7-2; j_call: TRBJ2-4; d_call: TRBD1; clone_size: once; cdr3_nt: TGTGCCAGCAGCGCGCAGACAGGGGTAGGAAACATTCAGTACTTC; cdr3_aa: CASSAQTGVGNIQYF
v_call: TRBV2; j_call: TRBJ1-5; d_call: -; clone_size: -; cdr3_nt: TGTGCCAGCAGTGAACCAAACAATCAGCCCCAGCATTTT; cdr3_aa: CASSEPNNQPQHF
v_call: TRBV27; j_call: TRBJ1-6; d_call: -; clone_size: -; cdr3_nt: TGTGCCAGCAGTTCTGACGGGCGGTCCTATAATTCACCCCTCCACTTT; cdr3_aa: CASSSDGRSYNSPLHF
v_call: TRBV11-3; j_call: TRBJ2-7; d_call: -; clone_size: -; cdr3_nt: TGTGCCAGCAGTCACGGCCTCTCCTACGAGCAGTACTTC; cdr3_aa: CASSHGLSYEQYF
v_call: TRBV5-1; j_call: TRBJ2-1; d_call: -; clone_size: -; cdr3_nt: TGCGCCAGCAGCTTCGTTGACAATGAGCAGTTCTTC; cdr3_aa: CASSFVDNEQFF
v_call: TRBV11-1; j_call: TRBJ1-3; d_call: -; clone_size: -; cdr3_nt: TGTGCCAGCGGGATGGAGGGAAACACCATATATTTT; cdr3_aa: CASGMEGNTIYF
v_call: TRBV27; j_call: TRBJ2-7; d_call: TRBD2; clone_size: -; cdr3_nt: TGTGCCAGCAGTTCCTCGGGACTATTCTCGGGCGAGCAGTACTTC; cdr3_aa: CASSSSGLFSGEQYF
v_call: TRBV6-1; j_call: TRBJ1-1; d_call: -; clone_size: -; cdr3_nt: TGTGCCAGCAGACCATTTAACACTGAAGCTTTCTTT; cdr3_aa: CASRPFNTEAFF
v_call: TRBV29-1; j_call: TRBJ2-1; d_call: TRBD2; clone_size: -; cdr3_nt: TGCAGCGTTGAAGAGTTGGTCGACGGGGGGATATACAATGAGCAGTTCTTC; cdr3_aa: CSVEELVDGGIYNEQFF
v_call: TRBV5-1; j_call: TRBJ2-7; d_call: TRBD2; clone_size: -; cdr3_nt: TGCGCCAGCAGCTTGGGGGCGGGAGGTCCAAAATACGAGCAGTACTTC; cdr3_aa: CASSLGAGGPKYEQYF
v_call: TRBV5-5; j_call: TRBJ1-2; d_call: TRBD1; clone_size: -; cdr3_nt: TGTGCCAGCAGCTTAAGACAGGGAAGAAACTATGGCTACACCTTC; cdr3_aa: CASSLRQGRNYGYTF
v_call: TRBV19; j_call: TRBJ1-5; d_call: TRBD1; clone_size: -; cdr3_nt: TGTGCCAGTTCTGACAGGGGCAATCAGCCCCAGCATTTT; cdr3_aa: CASSDRGNQPQHF
v_call: TRBV30; j_call: TRBJ1-2; d_call: -; clone_size: -; cdr3_nt: TGTGCCTGTTCAGTGAGGGGGTATGGCTACACCTTC; cdr3_aa: CACSVRGYGYTF
v_call: TRBV7-9; j_call: TRBJ2-1; d_call: -; clone_size: -; cdr3_nt: TGTGCCAGCAGCTTAGCGCGGGTCCGGAATGAGCAGTTCTTC; cdr3_aa: CASSLARVRNEQFF
v_call: TRBV6-1; j_call: TRBJ1-3; d_call: TRBD1; clone_size: -; cdr3_nt: TGTGCCAGCAGACGACAGGGCGACTCTGGAAACACCATATATTTT; cdr3_aa: CASRRQGDSGNTIYF
v_call: TRBV15; j_call: TRBJ1-3; d_call: -; clone_size: -; cdr3_nt: TGTGCCACCGGGGTTGGAAACACCATATATTTT; cdr3_aa: CATGVGNTIYF
v_call: TRBV5-8; j_call: TRBJ1-1; d_call: -; clone_size: -; cdr3_nt: TGTGCCAGCTTCAGGGTGAACACTGAAGCTTTCTTT; cdr3_aa: CASFRVNTEAFF
v_call: TRBV27; j_call: TRBJ1-1; d_call: -; clone_size: -; cdr3_nt: TGTGCCAGCGGGTCAGGGACATCAACTGAAGCTTTCTTT; cdr3_aa: CASGSGTSTEAFF
v_call: TRBV7-2; j_call: TRBJ1-1; d_call: TRBD1; clone_size: few; cdr3_nt: TGTGCCAGCAGCTGGAGATCGGGACAGGGAATGGAAGCTTTCTTT; cdr3_aa: CASSWRSGQGMEAFF
v_call: TRBV25-1; j_call: TRBJ2-3; d_call: -; clone_size: -; cdr3_nt: TGTGCCAGCAGTGACAGGAGCACAGATACGCAGTATTTT; cdr3_aa: CASSDRSTDTQYF
v_call: TRBV27; j_call: TRBJ1-1; d_call: -; clone_size: -; cdr3_nt: TGTGCCAGCAGTTGGCGGGGCTGGGGTGAAGCTTTCTTT; cdr3_aa: CASSWRGWGEAFF
v_call: TRBV4-2; j_call: TRBJ2-7; d_call: TRBD2; clone_size: -; cdr3_nt: TGTGCCAGCAGCCCAGGGGTGGTAGCGGGGGTGAGCTCCTACGAGCAGTACTTC; cdr3_aa: CASSPGVVAGVSSYEQYF
v_call: TRBV27; j_call: TRBJ1-5; d_call: -; clone_size: -; cdr3_nt: TGTGCCAGCAGTCCTAAAGGTAGGGGTCTTGAGCAGCCCCAGCATTTT; cdr3_aa: CASSPKGRGLEQPQHF
v_call: TRBV7-3; j_call: TRBJ1-2; d_call: TRBD1; clone_size: -; cdr3_nt: TGTGCCAGCAGCTTAACAGGGGACAGTAAAGGCTACACCTTC; cdr3_aa: CASSLTGDSKGYTF
v_call: TRBV5-1; j_call: TRBJ2-7; d_call: TRBD1; clone_size: -; cdr3_nt: TGCGCCAGCAGCTTTAGCCCGGGACAGGAATACGAGCAGTACTTC; cdr3_aa: CASSFSPGQEYEQYF
v_call: TRBV30; j_call: TRBJ1-6; d_call: -; clone_size: -; cdr3_nt: TGTGCCTGGAGTGGGACGAACGATTCACCCCTCCACTTT; cdr3_aa: CAWSGTNDSPLHF
v_call: TRBV11-2; j_call: TRBJ2-5; d_call: TRBD2; clone_size: -; cdr3_nt: TGTGCCAGCAGCTTAGCCCGACTAGCGGGAAAAGAGACCCAGTACTTC; cdr3_aa: CASSLARLAGKETQYF
v_call: TRBV7-2; j_call: TRBJ2-1; d_call: -; clone_size: -; cdr3_nt: TGTGCCAGCAGCCTTACACGGGGGAATGAGCAGTTCTTC; cdr3_aa: CASSLTRGNEQFF
v_call: TRBV27; j_call: TRBJ2-7; d_call: -; clone_size: -; cdr3_nt: TGTGCCAGCAGTTCCACAGGGCCTGGTGTCTACGAGCAGTACTTC; cdr3_aa: CASSSTGPGVYEQYF